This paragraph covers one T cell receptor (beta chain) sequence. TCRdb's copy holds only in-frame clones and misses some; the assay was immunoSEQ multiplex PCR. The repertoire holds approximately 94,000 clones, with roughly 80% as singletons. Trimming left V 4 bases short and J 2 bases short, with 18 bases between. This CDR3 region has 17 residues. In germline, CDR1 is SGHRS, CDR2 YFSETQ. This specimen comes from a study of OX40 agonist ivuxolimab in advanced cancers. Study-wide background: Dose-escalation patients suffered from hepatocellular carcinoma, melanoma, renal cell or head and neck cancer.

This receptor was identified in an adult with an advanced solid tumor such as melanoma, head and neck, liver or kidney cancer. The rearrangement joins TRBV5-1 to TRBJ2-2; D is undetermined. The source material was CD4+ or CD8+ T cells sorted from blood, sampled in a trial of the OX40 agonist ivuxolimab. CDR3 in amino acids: CASSRDTVSGNTGELFF. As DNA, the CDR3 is TGCGCCAGCAGCCGCGATACAGTATCTGGTAACACCGGGGAGCTGTTTTTT. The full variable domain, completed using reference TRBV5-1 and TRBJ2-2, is KAGVTQTPRYLIKTRGQQVTLSCSPISGHRSVSWYQQTPGQGLQFLFEYFSETQRNKGNFPGRFSGRQFSNSRSEMNVSTLELGDSALYLCASSRDTVSGNTGELFFGEGSRLTVL.